These 30 T cell receptor beta chains share one sample of origin, sequenced in a study of control samples from healthy donors and cancer patients (dated by TCRdb to between 2020 and 2021). The library was made by the immunoSEQ multiplex PCR assay. TCRdb took this table from immuneACCESS and kept in-frame rearrangements with V and J called. Such tables lack part of the clones; where checked against another copy, unresolved V genes explain under half of the gap, and the rest is unexplained. In all, the sample holds about 44,000 clones, and around 87% of those were seen once. The ten most abundant clones make up 10% of the sample. Sequencing was carried out using PBMCs. The receptors shown here come from a woman aged 55-70 years with lung cancer.

V usage is TRBV29-1 and J usage is TRBJ2-1; D not certain. The V and J ends lost 3 bases and 0 bases respectively, with 3 bases between them. Germline values: CDR1 SQVTM, CDR2 ANQGSEA. The length of the CDR3 is 12 residues. The CDR3 DNA is TGCAGCGTTGATGCCTCCTACAATGAGCAGTTCTTC. Translated: CSVDASYNEQFF.

The gene calls are TRBV30 and TRBJ1-1; D is unclear. The CDR3 contains 17 residues. V was cut by 3 bases and J by 1 base, with 21 bases left in between. Germline CDR1 is GTSNPN and CDR2 is SVGIG (reference sequence). CDR3 DNA: TGTGCCTGGAGCCCTAGTGCAGTCACCATGAGGAACACTGAAGCTTTCTTT. Translated, it gives CAWSPSAVTMRNTEAFF.

This clone has just a few counts. The V gene is TRBV11-2, the J gene TRBJ2-7, with 8 bases matching TRBD1. Germline assignment: CDR1 SGHAT and CDR2 FQNNGV. This CDR3 region has 13 residues. With V trimmed by 4 bases and J by 7 bases, 6 bases remained unmatched. The CDR3 protein is CASSSGTGEEQYF. CDR3 bases: TGTGCCAGCAGCTCCGGGACAGGAGAGGAGCAGTACTTC.

This sequence joins TRBV29-1 and TRBJ1-2, with a weak D call TRBD1 (6 bases). V lost 0 bases and J lost 0, with 14 bases in between. Germline CDR1 SQVTM, CDR2 ANQGSEA. The CDR3 runs 16 residues. Here the CDR3 reads CSVEEPQGLTNYGYTF. The CDR3, as DNA: TGCAGCGTTGAAGAGCCACAGGGCCTTACTAACTATGGCTACACCTTC.

The chain recombines TRBV4-1 with TRBJ1-1; unclear D gene. The V end was cut by 2 bases, the J end by 3 bases, with 7 bases between. Per germline, CDR1 MGHRA and CDR2 YSYEKL. CDR3 length: 13 amino acids. CDR3: CASSQTWDTEAFF. The CDR3 coding sequence is TGCGCCAGCAGCCAAACGTGGGACACTGAAGCTTTCTTT.

The rearrangement uses TRBV7-9 and TRBJ2-5; 15 bases line up with TRBD2. V shed 4 bases, J shed 2 bases, and the junction held 2 bases outside the gene matches. Germline CDR1 SEHNR, CDR2 FQNEAQ (reference sequence). The CDR3 loop spans 16 amino acids. In DNA form, the CDR3 reads TGTGCCAGCAGCTCGGGACTAGCGGGAGGACAAGAGACCCAGTACTTC. It translates to CASSSGLAGGQETQYF.

This clone was observed a handful of times. The chain links TRBV3-1 (or the pseudogene TRBV3-2) to TRBJ2-5; 7 nucleotides line up with TRBD2. CDR1 and CDR2 (germline): LGHDT, YNNKEL (reference sequence). The CDR3 is 17 amino acids. V lost 4 bases to trimming and J lost 5 bases; unmatched junction nucleotides: 16. The CDR3 DNA is TGTGCCAGCAGCCCGGGTGTGGTAGCGGGTTCTGGGGAGACCCAGTACTTC. Its translation is CASSPGVVAGSGETQYF.

The gene calls are TRBV23-1 and TRBJ2-1; possibly TRBD2 for D (5 bases). TRBV23-1 is annotated as an ORF whose role is uncertain. V was shortened by 3 bases and J by 2 bases, with 14 bases between the two germline ends. The CDR3 runs 16 residues. The CDR3, as DNA: TGCGCCAGCAGTCACCGCGGCCCCGGGACCTACAATGAGCAGTTCTTC. Its protein product is CASSHRGPGTYNEQFF.

The gene calls are TRBV21-1 and TRBJ2-7; no check of the table's D call, TRBD2, against the DNA was made. TRBV21-1 is labeled a pseudogene. The CDR3 runs to 15 residues. The CDR3 DNA reads as TGTGCCAGCAGCGAGACTAGCGGGGGGACCTACGAGCAGTACTTC. Protein product: CASSETSGGTYEQYF.

The V gene is TRBV13, the J gene TRBJ1-6; weak D call: TRBD1 (6 bases). The germline V and J ends were trimmed by 0 bases and 5 bases, with 8 bases remaining between them. CDR1 is PRHDT and CDR2 is FYEKMQ in the germline V gene (reference sequence). The CDR3 is made up of 15 amino acids. CDR3 sequence reads: CASSLGRTDNSPLHF. Written as DNA, the CDR3 is TGTGCCAGCAGCTTAGGCCGGACAGATAATTCACCCCTCCACTTT.

V gene TRBV11-1 combines with J gene TRBJ2-7, with 8 nucleotides matching TRBD1. This CDR3 has 14 amino acids. The V gene's germline CDR1 is SGHAT and CDR2 FQDESV (reference sequence). V lost 5 bases to trimming and J lost 0 bases; unmatched junction nucleotides: 3. The CDR3: CASSPGQGSYEQYF. The CDR3 region has the DNA TGTGCCAGCAGCCCTGGACAGGGCTCCTACGAGCAGTACTTC.

The chain uses TRBV6-1 and TRBJ2-7; maybe TRBD2 (7 bases). Trimming took 0 bases from V and 2 from J, leaving 17 bases between them. This CDR3 is built from 17 residues. Looked up from germline, CDR1 is MNHNS and CDR2 is SASEGT. CDR3 DNA sequence: TGTGCCAGCAGTGAAGCGCTGGGTCGCGGGGGCCCCTACGAGCAGTACTTC. Translated: CASSEALGRGGPYEQYF.

This chain uses TRBV5-5 with TRBJ2-7; D is perhaps TRBD1 (6 bases). This CDR3 is 13 amino acids long. V was shortened by 1 base and J by 7 bases, with 12 bases between the two germline ends. Germline loops: CDR1 SGHKS, CDR2 YYEKEE (reference sequence). The CDR3 DNA sequence: TGTGCCAGCAGCTTGCTACAGGGAATAGAGCAGTACTTC. Amino acid sequence: CASSLLQGIEQYF.

This clone was found a few times. The chain joins TRBV19 to TRBJ2-7; D is tentatively TRBD1 or TRBD2 (5 bases each). Germline V lookup: CDR1 LNHDA, CDR2 SQIVND (reference sequence). The CDR3 consists of 13 residues. V dropped 6 bases and J dropped 3 bases, with 12 bases sitting between them. The CDR3 coding sequence is TGTGCCAGTAGCCCGGGACGGAACTACGAGCAGTACTTC. Protein product: CASSPGRNYEQYF.

This rearrangement joins TRBV7-2 to TRBJ1-2; D remains ambiguous. V lost 5 bases and J lost 3, with 13 bases in between. The germline gives CDR1 SGHTA, CDR2 FQGNSA. The CDR3 runs to 14 residues. The chain's CDR3 is CASSPIPLHYGYTF. In DNA, the CDR3 is TGTGCCAGCAGCCCAATACCTCTTCACTATGGCTACACCTTC.

The chain joins TRBV3-1 (or the pseudogene TRBV3-2) to TRBJ1-1, with D tentatively TRBD1 (5 bases). Germline CDR1 LGHDT, CDR2 YNNKEL (reference sequence). V lost 4 bases and J lost 5, with 14 bases in between. CDR3 length equals 14 residues. CDR3 nucleotide sequence: TGTGCCAGCAGCCGCCCGGGACGTGAGACTGAAGCTTTCTTT. It is translated as CASSRPGRETEAFF.

V is TRBV3-1 (or the pseudogene TRBV3-2) and J is TRBJ2-5; D unresolved. There are 15 residues in the CDR3. Germline V gene data show CDR1 as LGHDT and CDR2 as YNNKEL (reference sequence). Between the trimmed V and J ends, which lost 0 bases and 6 bases, there was a span of 14 bases. The CDR3 nucleotides are TGTGCCAGCAGCCAAGATCTGAGTTCAGTGAAGACCCAGTACTTC. Translating it yields CASSQDLSSVKTQYF.

The chain couples TRBV19 to TRBJ2-3; 9 bases map to TRBD1. CDR1 and CDR2 (germline): LNHDA, SQIVND (reference sequence). V shed 5 bases and J 1 base; nucleotides not matched to a gene: 7. This CDR3 has 16 residues. The CDR3 spells CASSGRDRAGTDTQYF. CDR3 bases: TGTGCCAGTAGTGGTAGGGACAGGGCTGGCACAGATACGCAGTATTTT.

This clone has a single count. The chain uses TRBV3-1 (or the pseudogene TRBV3-2) and TRBJ1-2, with D possibly TRBD1 on 5 matching bases. Germline CDR1 reads LGHDT; CDR2 reads YNNKEL (reference sequence). Trimming took 3 bases from V and 6 from J, leaving 17 bases between them. The CDR3 length is 15 residues. The CDR3 DNA is TGTGCCAGCAGCCACCTCATGCAGGGCGAGAATGGCTACACCTTC. Its translation is CASSHLMQGENGYTF.

V gene TRBV28 combines with J gene TRBJ1-1; D call uncertain. The CDR3 is 12 amino acids. Trimming removed 7 bases at V and 0 bases at J, with 6 bases between. Looked up from germline, CDR1 is MDHEN and CDR2 is SYDVKM. Here the CDR3 reads CASMGMNTEAFF. The DNA for the CDR3 is TGTGCCAGCATGGGGATGAACACTGAAGCTTTCTTT.

This chain joins TRBV4-1 and TRBJ2-2, with D perhaps TRBD2 (6 bases). Trimming shortened V by 1 base and J by 6 bases, and 15 bases separated the two germline ends. CDR3 length equals 16 residues. CDR1 MGHRA and CDR2 YSYEKL come from the germline V gene. As DNA, the CDR3 is TGCGCCAGCAGCCAAGGTCCACTAGCCATGGCCGGGGAGCTGTTTTTT. Its translation is CASSQGPLAMAGELFF.

V usage is TRBV11-2 and J usage is TRBJ2-6; D may match TRBD1 or TRBD2 (5 bases each). The V gene lost 10 bases and the J gene lost 2 bases, with 12 bases spanning the gap. The CDR3 length is 14 residues. Germline V CDR1 and CDR2: SGHAT, FQNNGV. The CDR3 coding sequence is TGTGCCACATCCAGGGACGCTGGGGCCAACGTCCTGACTTTC. Translated, it gives CATSRDAGANVLTF.

This clone was detected a few times. The chain uses TRBV14 and TRBJ2-3; 8 bases fit TRBD2. This CDR3 region has 15 residues. Germline V gene lookup returns CDR1 SGHDN and CDR2 FVKESK. V lost 2 bases and J lost 0; bases outside the gene matches: 1. The CDR3 DNA reads as TGTGCCAGCAGCCAACTAGCGGGCAGCACAGATACGCAGTATTTT. Translated, it gives CASSQLAGSTDTQYF.

The CDR3 reads CASSLRLAGRETQYF. CDR3 coding DNA: TGTGCCAGCAGTTTAAGGCTAGCGGGACGAGAGACCCAGTACTTC. V is TRBV27 and J is TRBJ2-5; TRBD2 agrees at 9 bases. V was clipped by 2 bases and J by 4 bases; unmatched bases: 5. The germline V gene encodes CDR1 MNHEY and CDR2 SMNVEV (reference sequence). CDR3 length: 15 residues.

J is TRBJ2-5 and V is TRBV5-5; tentative D call: TRBD1 (6 bases). Per germline, CDR1 SGHKS and CDR2 YYEKEE (reference sequence). CDR3 length equals 16 residues. V was pared by 0 bases and J by 3 bases, with 15 bases between. DNA for the CDR3: TGTGCCAGCAGCTTGGCAAATTGGGCAGGGGAAGAGACCCAGTACTTC. Its translation is CASSLANWAGEETQYF.

This rearrangement joins TRBV4-1 to TRBJ1-5, with D possibly TRBD1 on 6 matching bases. V was clipped by 5 bases and J by 2 bases, with 16 bases between them. This CDR3 is 16 amino acids long. The germline gives CDR1 MGHRA, CDR2 YSYEKL. CDR3 sequence reads: CASSLRGGAGNQPQHF. CDR3 coding DNA: TGCGCCAGCAGCTTGAGGGGGGGCGCGGGCAATCAGCCCCAGCATTTT.

The rearrangement joins TRBV4-3 to TRBJ2-5, with unresolved D. The CDR3 covers 14 residues. V was clipped by 0 bases and J by 3 bases, with 8 bases between them. The germline gives CDR1 LGHNA, CDR2 YSLEER. The CDR3 loop is CASSQDFPEETQYF. DNA of the CDR3: TGCGCCAGCAGCCAAGATTTTCCAGAAGAGACCCAGTACTTC.

The gene calls are TRBV19 and TRBJ2-7, with no clear D. V was shortened by 5 bases and J by 2 bases, with 7 bases between the two germline ends. This CDR3 is built from 12 residues. Germline V gene data show CDR1 as LNHDA and CDR2 as SQIVND (reference sequence). This CDR3 is CASSPPTYEQYF. As DNA, the CDR3 is TGTGCCAGTAGTCCACCCACCTACGAGCAGTACTTC.

V is TRBV29-1 and J is TRBJ1-4, with D possibly matching TRBD1 (6 bases). This CDR3 region has 15 residues. Trimming cost V 4 bases and J 5 bases, with 17 bases left between them. The germline V gene has CDR1 SQVTM and CDR2 ANQGSEA. The CDR3, as DNA: TGCAGCGTTGGGACGGGTGGACAGCGAAATGAAAAACTGTTTTTT. Translation: CSVGTGGQRNEKLFF.

Details on this clone: Sequence at one end of the junction differs from germline and may be a read error. The rearrangement links TRBV5-1 to TRBJ1-2; no reliable D call. The CDR3 has 13 residues. Germline V gives CDR1 SGHRS, CDR2 YFSETQ. The CDR3 here is CASSSPPSGLSVF. CDR3 nucleotides: TGCGCCAGCAGCTCGCCCCCTTCCGGTCTGAGCGTCTTC.